The entry below gives a single T cell receptor beta chain sequence along with its context. No antigen is known for it. No base quality values were provided; no much bigger clone lies one nucleotide off. This entry comes from a study of lymphopenia after photon versus proton radiotherapy (dated by TCRdb to between 2018 and 2020). With regard to the full study: The immunological effects of photon versus proton radiation therapy were compared in patients with gastrointestinal tumors who developed high-grade lymphopenia. A cohort of 20 patients with gastrointestinal tumors who received either photon or proton therapy and subsequently developed lymphopenia was included. The study aimed to characterize how the two radiation modalities differ in their impact on the immune system. Broad study findings and their caveats: Once the lymphocyte count had reached its nadir, the repertoires of photon-treated patients showed oligoclonal expansion, particularly of CD8+ Temra cells, and this expansion drove the decline in diversity. The survival association was assessed only in patients who died, and better survival with proton therapy was presented by the authors as a possibility rather than a demonstrated result. Among patients across the cohort who died, overall survival time showed an inverse correlation with a larger post-nadir drop in TCR diversity. Relative stability during treatment was observed in proton-treated patients, whereas loss of naive T cells and TCR diversity and gain of effector/memory populations were observed in photon-treated patients.

The CDR3 runs 14 residues from the cysteine to the phenylalanine. The only DNA kept is the CDR3, 42 bases in frame from the first base. Relative to germline, V is 4 bases shorter and J is 3 bases shorter, with 12 bases between their ends. CDR1 and CDR2 are read off the germline V gene (reference sequence) as SEHNR and FQNEAQ. To prepare the library, the immunoSEQ multiplex PCR assay was applied. T cell repertoires were profiled with deep sequencing of rearranged TCR beta loci together with multiparametric flow cytometry. TCRdb limited this immuneACCESS table to in-frame rearrangements with V and J called. A share of clones is missing; checked studies link under half to unresolved V genes, and the rest is unexplained. This sample has approximately 29,000 clones in its table, and over 75% of those were observed once. The ten largest clones take up roughly 15% of the sample.

The specimen comprised peripheral blood, sampled from a patient treated with proton-based radiotherapy. The chain is encoded by TRBV7-9 joined to TRBJ2-5, with a tentative D gene TRBD2 over 5 matching bases. This receptor was obtained from a woman aged 70-85 years with pancreatic cancer. Here the CDR3 is given as CASSSWTLKETQYF. The nucleotide sequence is TGTGCCAGCAGCTCTTGGACTCTAAAAGAGACCCAGTACTTC. The CDR3 plus the reference TRBV7-9 and TRBJ2-5 genes for the other parts give the full variable domain: DTGVSQNPRHKITKRGQNVTFRCDPISEHNRLYWYRQTLGQGPEFLTYFQNEAQLEKSRLLSDRFSAERPKGSFSTLEIQRTEQGDSAMYLCASSSWTLKETQYFGPGTRLLVL.